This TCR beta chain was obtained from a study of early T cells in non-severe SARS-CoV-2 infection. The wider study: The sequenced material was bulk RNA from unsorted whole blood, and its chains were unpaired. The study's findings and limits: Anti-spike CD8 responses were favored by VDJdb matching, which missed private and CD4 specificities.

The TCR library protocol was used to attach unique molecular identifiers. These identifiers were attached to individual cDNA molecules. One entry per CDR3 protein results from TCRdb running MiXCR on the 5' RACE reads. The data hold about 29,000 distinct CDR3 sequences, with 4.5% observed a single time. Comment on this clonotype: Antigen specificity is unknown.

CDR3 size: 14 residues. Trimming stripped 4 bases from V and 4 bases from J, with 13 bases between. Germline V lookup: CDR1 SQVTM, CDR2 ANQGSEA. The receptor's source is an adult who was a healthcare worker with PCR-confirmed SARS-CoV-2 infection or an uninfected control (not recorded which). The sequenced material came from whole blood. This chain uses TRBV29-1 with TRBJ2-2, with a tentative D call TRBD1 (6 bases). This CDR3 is CSVGTGIATGELFF. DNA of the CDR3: TGCAGCGTTGGCACAGGGATTGCCACCGGGGAGCTGTTTTTT.